This passage covers 16 T cell receptor beta chains from one sample sequenced in a study of blood T cells in healthy people across ages. Through a sample-barcoded 5' primer and a J-beta primer mix, a second PCR was run for roughly 6 to 12 cycles. TCRdb reprocessed the 5' RACE reads via MiXCR and lists one record per CDR3 protein. The sample lists 580,000 or so distinct CDR3 sequences, about 45% seen once, with around 25% in the top ten. What was sequenced was blood. Receptors were obtained from an older man in good health.

In this sample, this clonotype turned up a few times. The chain links TRBV4-3 to TRBJ2-7, with TRBD1 identical over 8 bases. Trimming took 3 bases from V and 0 from J; bases not matched to a gene: 4. This CDR3 contains 15 residues. The germline V gene encodes CDR1 LGHNA and CDR2 YSLEER. CDR3 amino acids: CASSHSGTGSYEQYF. In nucleotides, the CDR3 is TGCGCCAGCAGCCACTCCGGGACAGGCTCCTACGAGCAGTACTTC.

This clonotype was detected once. A read error is possible here, since a much larger clone lies one base away. This sequence joins TRBV6-5 and TRBJ2-1, with TRBD2 identical over 8 bases. The V gene's germline CDR1 is MNHEY and CDR2 SVGAGI. Germline trimming cut 5 bases from V and 7 bases from J; bases unmatched to any gene: 13. CDR3 size: 16 residues. CDR3: CASSHLAGRGGNEQFF. Here the CDR3 DNA reads TGTGCCAGCAGTCACTTAGCGGGAAGAGGAGGTAATGAGCAGTTCTTC.

This clonotype was observed many times. This chain joins TRBV7-9 and TRBJ2-5, with 9 nucleotides matching TRBD2. With V trimmed by 3 bases and J by 0 bases, 8 bases remained unmatched. This CDR3 comprises 17 residues. The germline V gene has CDR1 SEHNR and CDR2 FQNEAQ (reference sequence). CDR3 protein: CASSFGRSGGHQETQYF. CDR3 nucleotide sequence: TGTGCCAGCAGCTTCGGACGCAGCGGGGGGCACCAAGAGACCCAGTACTTC.

The CDR3 region is CATSLSSGRDEQFF. In DNA form, the CDR3 reads TGTGCCACCAGTCTCAGTAGCGGGAGAGATGAGCAGTTCTTC. The rearrangement uses TRBV24-1 and TRBJ2-1; TRBD2 matches at 9 bases. Germline lookup yields CDR1 KGHDR and CDR2 SFDVKD. The CDR3 has 14 amino acids. V shed 6 bases and J 8 bases; nucleotides not matched to a gene: 7.

As for this clonotype: This may stem from a read error, because a much larger clone lies one nucleotide away. This chain links TRBV7-2 with TRBJ2-5; weak D call: TRBD2 (5 bases). Looked up from germline, CDR1 is SGHTA and CDR2 is FQGNSA. The CDR3 spans 12 residues. CDR3 sequence (DNA): TGTGTCAGCAGCTTAGCGACAGAGACCCAGTACTTC. As protein: CVSSLATETQYF.

This sequence joins TRBV6-1 and TRBJ2-1, with a tentative D call TRBD2 (6 bases). Deletions cut 8 bases from V and 6 bases from J, with 35 bases between. The CDR3 is 20 amino acids. Germline lookup yields CDR1 MNHNS and CDR2 SASEGT. The CDR3: CASSKSPPRGTSSRGNEQFF. In nucleotides, the CDR3 is TGTGCCAGCTCGAAATCCCCCCCTCGAGGGACTTCATCTCGGGGCAATGAGCAGTTCTTC.

The gene calls are TRBV7-2 and TRBJ2-3, with D maybe TRBD2 (6 bases). Germline loops: CDR1 SGHTA, CDR2 FQGNSA. Trimming took off 0 bases at V and 2 bases at J, with 15 bases between the two ends. The CDR3 contains 17 residues. In DNA, the CDR3 is TGTGCCAGCAGCTTAGCCCCGGAGGGGCCATACACAGATACGCAGTATTTT. Residues: CASSLAPEGPYTDTQYF.

The genes are TRBV15 and TRBJ2-1; possibly TRBD1 or TRBD2 for D (5 bases each). The CDR3 contains 16 residues. Trimming took off 3 bases at V and 4 bases at J, with 16 bases between the two ends. In germline, CDR1 is LNHNV, CDR2 YYDKDF (reference sequence). The DNA for the CDR3 is TGTGCCACCAGCAGCCTGGGGGTACAGAATTACAATGAGCAGTTCTTC. It codes for CATSSLGVQNYNEQFF.

The V call is TRBV5-1, the J call TRBJ2-3; the D gene is possibly TRBD1 (6 bases). The CDR3 is made up of 16 amino acids. Per the germline V gene, CDR1 is SGHRS and CDR2 is YFSETQ. V dropped 0 bases and J dropped 6 bases, with 17 bases sitting between them. The CDR3 here is CASSLARLIQGDTQYF. CDR3 sequence (DNA): TGCGCCAGCAGCTTGGCCCGACTAATCCAGGGGGATACGCAGTATTTT.

A word on this clonotype: This may stem from a read error, because a much larger clone lies one nucleotide away. The chain employs TRBV21-1 and TRBJ2-7. TRBV21-1 is a pseudogene segment. This CDR3 is built from 12 residues. CDR3 residues: CASSEQGYGQYF. CDR3 bases: TGTGCCAGCAGCGAACAGGGCTACGGGCAGTACTTC.

The table lists this clonotype with many counts. This chain connects TRBV7-2 to TRBJ1-2; no definite D call. Germline CDR1 and CDR2: SGHTA and FQGNSA. CDR3 length equals 13 residues. Trimming removed 2 bases at V and 5 bases at J, with 9 bases between. The CDR3 bases are TGTGCCAGCAGCTTAATGGAGGTTTATGGCTACACCTTC. It codes for CASSLMEVYGYTF.

This clonotype was counted only a few times. The chain employs TRBV20-1 and TRBJ2-7; no clear D gene. V was cut by 0 bases and J by 3 bases, with 9 bases left in between. The length of the CDR3 is 13 residues. Germline CDR1 and CDR2: DFQATT and SNEGSKA (reference sequence). In DNA, the CDR3 is TGCAGTGCTAGAGAGGGCGGTTTCTACGAGCAGTACTTC. It specifies CSAREGGFYEQYF.

This clonotype was counted only a few times. V and J are TRBV12-3 or TRBV12-4 and TRBJ1-2, with a possible D match to TRBD1 (5 bases). V was trimmed by 1 base and J by 12 bases, leaving 15 bases between them. CDR3 length equals 13 residues. The CDR3 protein is CASSLGGGTPHTF. CDR3 in DNA: TGTGCCAGCAGTTTAGGAGGAGGGACGCCCCACACCTTC.

V is TRBV20-1 and J is TRBJ2-7; no firm D call. Per germline, CDR1 DFQATT and CDR2 SNEGSKA (reference sequence). The V gene lost 3 bases and the J gene lost 3 bases, with 6 bases spanning the gap. The CDR3 covers 11 residues. CDR3 coding DNA: TGCAGTGCTAGGCAGGACTACGAGCAGTACTTC. Protein: CSARQDYEQYF.

This clonotype was seen once. This chain uses TRBV29-1 with TRBJ2-1; TRBD1 is a possible D gene (5 bases). The CDR3 spans 14 residues. The V gene's germline CDR1 is SQVTM and CDR2 ANQGSEA. V was trimmed by 6 bases and J by 10 bases, leaving 22 bases between them. The CDR3 here is CSVMISIGRGEQFF. CDR3 DNA: TGCAGCGTGATGATCTCTATAGGAAGGGGCGAGCAGTTCTTC.

This clonotype was counted a few times. This rearrangement joins TRBV6-5 to TRBJ1-5; D might be TRBD1 (6 bases). Trimming stripped 6 bases from V and 3 bases from J, with 15 bases between. This CDR3 has 15 residues. In germline, CDR1 is MNHEY, CDR2 SVGAGI. Written as DNA, the CDR3 is TGTGCCAGCAGCCCCCGGGGGCCTCCCAATCAGCCCCAGCATTTT. Translated: CASSPRGPPNQPQHF.